The 32 T cell receptor beta chains below all came from one sample that was sequenced in a study of blood T cell repertoires in COVID-19. Sequenced by immunoSEQ multiplex PCR; TCRdb stores in-frame clones only, minus some. This repertoire shows 150,000 to 200,000 clones, around 90% found once; its top ten account for 4% to 5%. The sequenced material came from peripheral blood. All receptors come from a human donor in a cohort sampled during active COVID-19.

This chain connects TRBV5-5 to TRBJ2-7; D gene uncertain. V lost 0 bases to trimming and J lost 2 bases, with 9 bases between them. Germline values: CDR1 SGHKS, CDR2 YYEKEE (reference sequence). This CDR3 comprises 14 residues. In DNA form, the CDR3 reads TGTGCCAGCAGCTTGGGGCAGGCCGCCTACGAGCAGTACTTC. This gives the protein CASSLGQAAYEQYF.

The chain combines TRBV7-2 with TRBJ1-6; D might be TRBD1 (5 bases). Germline V gene lookup returns CDR1 SGHTA and CDR2 FQGNSA. Trimming cost V 1 base and J 5 bases, with 12 bases left between them. The CDR3 contains 16 residues. In nucleotides, the CDR3 is TGTGCCAGCAGCTTAGTGTACAGGAGCGATAATTCACCCCTCCACTTT. Translated, it gives CASSLVYRSDNSPLHF.

The rearrangement uses TRBV5-4 and TRBJ1-2; 8 bases are shared with TRBD1. CDR3 size: 15 residues. Germline CDR1 and CDR2: SGHNT and YYREEE (reference sequence). V lost 4 bases and J lost 2; bases outside the gene matches: 7. This CDR3 is CASSPGGQANYGYTF. As DNA, the CDR3 is TGTGCCAGCAGCCCGGGGGGACAGGCCAACTATGGCTACACCTTC.

This rearrangement joins TRBV11-2 to TRBJ1-2; perhaps TRBD1 as D (5 bases). The germline CDR1 and CDR2 sequences are SGHAT and FQNNGV. V was clipped by 0 bases and J by 4 bases, with 15 bases between them. This CDR3 contains 16 residues. The CDR3 reads CASSLEVGGLGYGYTF. The CDR3 coding sequence is TGTGCCAGCAGCTTAGAGGTGGGGGGTCTTGGCTATGGCTACACCTTC.

The chain links TRBV7-2 to TRBJ1-2; D not resolved. The ends were cut back, 4 bases at V and 7 bases at J, with 13 bases in the middle. The CDR3 loop spans 13 amino acids. Germline values: CDR1 SGHTA, CDR2 FQGNSA. The CDR3 loop reads CASSSRHKSGYTF. The CDR3 DNA reads TGTGCCAGCAGCTCACGACACAAATCTGGCTACACCTTC.

The chain has TRBV5-4 and TRBJ2-3; D might be TRBD2 (5 bases). Germline CDR1 reads SGHNT; CDR2 reads YYREEE (reference sequence). The CDR3 sequence is 15 residues long. V was clipped by 0 bases and J by 6 bases, with 14 bases between them. In nucleotides, the CDR3 is TGTGCCAGCAGCTTGGGTGGGAGAGGCGTGGATACGCAGTATTTT. As protein: CASSLGGRGVDTQYF.

This clone was counted once. The chain joins TRBV5-1 to TRBJ2-5; 13 bases agree with TRBD2. This CDR3 contains 18 residues. Looked up from germline, CDR1 is SGHRS and CDR2 is YFSETQ. Unmatched junction bases numbered 11, after V lost 4 bases and J lost 2 bases. CDR3 loop: CASSPGLAGKNYQETQYF. The CDR3 DNA is TGCGCCAGCAGCCCGGGACTAGCGGGGAAGAACTATCAAGAGACCCAGTACTTC.

The chain uses TRBV6-6 and TRBJ1-2; D is uncertain. With 0 bases removed from V and 5 bases from J, the gap between germline ends came to 10 bases. Germline V gene sequence: CDR1 MNHNY, CDR2 SVGAGI (reference sequence). This CDR3 region has 14 residues. DNA for the CDR3: TGTGCCAGCAGTTACTCGATGGGCGAGTATGGCTACACCTTC. This translates into CASSYSMGEYGYTF.

This sequence joins TRBV28 and TRBJ1-2; D perhaps matches TRBD1 (5 bases). Between the trimmed V and J ends, which lost 11 bases and 8 bases, there was a span of 24 bases. The CDR3 covers 14 residues. Germline loops: CDR1 MDHEN, CDR2 SYDVKM. The CDR3: CASSRDTGQRGYTF. The CDR3 DNA reads TGTGCCTCCAGCAGAGATACAGGTCAAAGGGGCTACACCTTC.

This chain links TRBV5-4 with TRBJ1-1; the D gene is possibly TRBD1 (6 bases). V was pared by 1 base and J by 7 bases, with 11 bases between. The CDR3 extends over 13 amino acids. Germline lookup yields CDR1 SGHNT and CDR2 YYREEE (reference sequence). The DNA for the CDR3 is TGTGCCAGCAGCTTGCCTCAGGGGAGTGAAGCTTTCTTT. Encoded protein: CASSLPQGSEAFF.

This clone was recorded a few times. V gene TRBV30 combines with J gene TRBJ1-1, with a weak D call TRBD1 (5 bases). The V end lost 0 bases, the J end lost 0 bases, and 8 bases lay between the germline ends. Germline V CDR1 and CDR2: GTSNPN, SVGIG (reference sequence). The CDR3 length is 14 residues. This CDR3 is CAWSVAGMNTEAFF. The CDR3 DNA follows: TGTGCCTGGAGTGTGGCAGGGATGAACACTGAAGCTTTCTTT.

The chain couples TRBV2 to TRBJ1-2; D gene unclear. Germline CDR1 SNHLY, CDR2 FYNNEI. The CDR3 contains 15 residues. V lost 7 bases and J 2 bases, leaving 17 bases between the germline ends. For the CDR3, the DNA is TGTGCCAGCACCCAAAGCTACTTAGCGAACTATGGCTACACCTTC. Protein product: CASTQSYLANYGYTF.

This clone was seen once. The rearrangement uses TRBV5-4 and TRBJ2-3; 15 bases line up with TRBD2. V lost 4 bases and J lost 5; bases outside the gene matches: 5. CDR1 SGHNT and CDR2 YYREEE come from the germline V gene (reference sequence). There are 16 residues in the CDR3. The chain's CDR3 is CASSRTSGRAIDTQYF. The CDR3 bases are TGTGCCAGCAGCCGGACTAGCGGGAGGGCCATAGATACGCAGTATTTT.

The chain carries TRBV10-3 and TRBJ2-7; D may be TRBD2 (6 bases). Deletions cut 3 bases from V and 6 bases from J, with 6 bases between. The CDR3 extends over 11 amino acids. Per germline, CDR1 ENHRY and CDR2 SYGVKD. The CDR3 DNA reads as TGTGCCATCAGTGACGGGGGCGAGCAGTACTTC. Amino acid sequence: CAISDGGEQYF.

This clone was seen a few times. The V gene is TRBV28, the J gene TRBJ2-7; 9 bases match TRBD1. Germline V gene sequence: CDR1 MDHEN, CDR2 SYDVKM. Germline trimming cut 6 bases from V and 0 bases from J; bases unmatched to any gene: 6. The CDR3 consists of 15 residues. The CDR3 bases are TGTGCCAGCAGCACCGGACAGGGGATCTCCTACGAGCAGTACTTC. Translated: CASSTGQGISYEQYF.

This clone was detected a few times. This chain uses TRBV20-1 with TRBJ2-7; TRBD2 matches 7 bases. With 3 bases clipped from V and 0 bases from J, the junction kept 8 bases outside the gene matches. The CDR3 is made up of 15 amino acids. In germline, CDR1 is DFQATT, CDR2 SNEGSKA (reference sequence). CDR3 region: CSASGGDGSSYEQYF. The CDR3 coding sequence is TGCAGTGCTAGTGGGGGGGACGGGAGCTCCTACGAGCAGTACTTC.

The table lists this clone with a few counts. The V call is TRBV5-4, the J call TRBJ1-5; a possible D gene is TRBD1 (5 bases). CDR3 length: 15 amino acids. Germline CDR1 is SGHNT and CDR2 is YYREEE (reference sequence). The V end was cut by 1 base, the J end by 3 bases, with 11 bases between. The CDR3 nucleotides read TGTGCCAGCAGCTTGCAGGGTTCGGTCAATCAGCCCCAGCATTTT. Residues: CASSLQGSVNQPQHF.

The rearrangement uses TRBV2 and TRBJ1-1; 8 bases fit TRBD1. V lost 4 bases and J lost 2; bases outside the gene matches: 3. Germline lookup yields CDR1 SNHLY and CDR2 FYNNEI. The CDR3 runs to 14 residues. The CDR3 nucleotides read TGTGCCAGCAGTGCTGACAGGGGAAACACTGAAGCTTTCTTT. Its translation: CASSADRGNTEAFF.

The genes are TRBV5-1 and TRBJ1-3; D perhaps matches TRBD1 (5 bases). CDR1 and CDR2 from the germline V gene are SGHRS and YFSETQ. This CDR3 comprises 15 residues. V was clipped by 7 bases and J by 0 bases, with 14 bases between them. The CDR3 here is CASGSDSLSGNTIYF. DNA for the CDR3: TGCGCCAGCGGATCTGACAGTCTCTCTGGAAACACCATATATTTT.

The V call is TRBV19, the J call TRBJ2-3; 13 nucleotides agree with TRBD2. Germline V gene lookup returns CDR1 LNHDA and CDR2 SQIVND (reference sequence). The CDR3 is 15 residues long. Unmatched junction bases numbered 4, after V lost 4 bases and J lost 6 bases. The CDR3 bases are TGTGCCAGTAGTAAAGAGGGACTAGCGGGGGATACGCAGTATTTT. It specifies CASSKEGLAGDTQYF. Complete variable domain (other parts from reference TRBV19 and TRBJ2-3): DGGITQSPKYLFRKEGQNVTLSCEQNLNHDAMYWYRQDPGQGLRLIYYSQIVNDFQKGDIAEGYSVSREKKESFPLTVTSAQKNPTAFYLCASSKEGLAGDTQYFGPGTRLTVL.

This clone has more than one count but fewer than ten. V gene TRBV10-3 combines with J gene TRBJ2-3; 11 nucleotides agree with TRBD2. The trim removed 5 bases at V and 4 bases at J, leaving 8 bases unmatched. The germline V gene encodes CDR1 ENHRY and CDR2 SYGVKD. The CDR3 has 16 amino acids. The CDR3 loop reads CAISLTSGSLPDTQYF. The CDR3 DNA is TGTGCCATCAGTCTTACTAGCGGGAGCTTACCAGATACGCAGTATTTT.

The chain employs TRBV5-6 and TRBJ1-3; D is perhaps TRBD1 (6 bases). V was pared by 5 bases and J by 3 bases, with 12 bases between. The length of the CDR3 is 14 residues. The V gene's germline CDR1 is SGHDT and CDR2 YYEEEE. DNA of the CDR3: TGTGCCAGCAGTACAGGGTCAGGTGGAAACACCATATATTTT. Its protein product is CASSTGSGGNTIYF.

The chain carries TRBV10-3 and TRBJ2-7; possibly TRBD2 for D (5 bases). Germline V gene sequence: CDR1 ENHRY, CDR2 SYGVKD. V was trimmed by 2 bases and J by 7 bases, leaving 12 bases between them. This CDR3 comprises 13 residues. Written as DNA, the CDR3 is TGTGCCATCAGTGAGAACAAGCCGGGGGAGCAGTACTTC. Protein sequence: CAISENKPGEQYF.

This clone was seen a few times. This chain joins TRBV10-2 and TRBJ1-5; TRBD1 matches at 7 bases. The CDR3 runs 14 residues. J gave up 5 bases and V 6 bases, and 7 bases lay outside the gene matches. Germline V gene data show CDR1 as WSHSY and CDR2 as SAAADI. CDR3 nucleotides: TGCGCCAGCAGCGACAGGGTGGGAGATCAGCCCCAGCATTTT. Residues: CASSDRVGDQPQHF.

The gene calls are TRBV4-2 and TRBJ1-6; maybe TRBD1 (6 bases). V lost 3 bases and J 3 bases, leaving 15 bases between the germline ends. This CDR3 contains 17 residues. Per the germline V gene, CDR1 is LGHNA and CDR2 is YNFKEQ. CDR3 sequence reads: CASSQIVRDNYNSPLHF. For the CDR3, the DNA is TGTGCCAGCAGCCAGATAGTCCGGGACAACTATAATTCACCCCTCCACTTT.

J is TRBJ1-1 and V is TRBV6-5; TRBD1 matches at 10 bases. The CDR3 is 14 amino acids. Trimming cost V 5 bases and J 4 bases; bases outside gene matches: 4. Per germline, CDR1 MNHEY and CDR2 SVGAGI. CDR3 protein: CASSRDRGVTEAFF. Here the CDR3 DNA reads TGTGCCAGCAGTCGGGACAGGGGAGTCACTGAAGCTTTCTTT.

The V call is TRBV6-2 or TRBV6-3, the J call TRBJ1-5, with D perhaps matching TRBD1 (5 bases). Germline-derived CDR1 and CDR2 are MNHEY and SVGEGT. This CDR3 has 16 amino acids. The V and J ends lost 2 bases and 2 bases respectively, with 13 bases between them. Written as DNA, the CDR3 is TGTGCCAGCAGTTACCGGTTTTCCAGGGGCAATCAGCCCCAGCATTTT. This codes for CASSYRFSRGNQPQHF.

The chain is built from TRBV2 and TRBJ1-4; D is undetermined. Germline CDR1 is SNHLY and CDR2 is FYNNEI. Trimming removed 7 bases from V and 3 bases from J, with 15 bases in between. This CDR3 comprises 15 residues. CDR3 loop: CASTKDGGSNEKLFF. CDR3 DNA sequence: TGTGCCAGCACCAAAGATGGAGGGTCTAATGAAAAACTGTTTTTT.

The gene calls are TRBV19 and TRBJ1-2, with D possibly TRBD1 on 6 matching bases. The length of the CDR3 is 13 residues. Trimming stripped 4 bases from V and 4 bases from J, with 10 bases between. CDR1 is LNHDA, CDR2 SQIVND, per germline (reference sequence). The CDR3 loop is CASSTARGYGYTF. In DNA form, the CDR3 reads TGTGCCAGTAGTACCGCCAGGGGCTATGGCTACACCTTC.

This chain links TRBV27 with TRBJ2-3, with no clear D. This CDR3 contains 16 residues. Trimming took off 0 bases at V and 8 bases at J, with 18 bases between the two ends. In germline, CDR1 is MNHEY, CDR2 SMNVEV (reference sequence). The CDR3 spells CASSLSLSLLEITQYF. As DNA, the CDR3 is TGTGCCAGCAGTTTATCCCTGAGCCTTCTGGAGATTACGCAGTATTTT.

The rearrangement uses TRBV4-1 and TRBJ2-1, with D possibly TRBD1 on 5 matching bases. CDR1 and CDR2 from the germline V gene are MGHRA and YSYEKL. The CDR3 loop spans 15 amino acids. V lost 1 base to trimming and J lost 7 bases, with 14 bases between them. CDR3 sequence (DNA): TGCGCCAGCAGCCAAGTCAGGCGTAGGGGTAATGAGCAGTTCTTC. Translating gives CASSQVRRRGNEQFF.

V is TRBV6-2 or TRBV6-3 and J is TRBJ2-7, with 10 nucleotides matching TRBD1. V lost 5 bases and J lost 5; bases outside the gene matches: 9. There are 15 residues in the CDR3. Germline-derived CDR1 and CDR2 are MNHEY and SVGEGT. This CDR3 reads CASSATGTGVHEQYF. CDR3 DNA sequence: TGTGCCAGCAGTGCAACCGGGACAGGGGTCCACGAGCAGTACTTC.